This TCR beta chain was recorded in a study of cytomegalovirus exposure and HLA in healthy donors. The CDR3 is 15 residues long. Germline V gene data show CDR1 as SGHTA and CDR2 as FQGNSA. Trimming shortened V by 1 base and J by 0 bases, and 7 bases separated the two germline ends. In the PCR, 60 Vbeta and 13 Jbeta primers were used. TCRdb keeps only in-frame clones here, not all; method: immunoSEQ multiplex PCR. The table lists fewer than 100,000 clones, roughly 79% of them singletons, with about 3.8% in the top ten. The receptor was isolated from a woman in her thirties or forties in good health and CMV-seronegative. Material for sequencing was PBMCs. The genes are TRBV7-2 and TRBJ1-3; no firm D call. CDR3 sequence: CASSLEFGSGNTIYF. CDR3 coding DNA: TGTGCCAGCAGCTTAGAATTCGGCTCTGGAAACACCATATATTTT.